This TCR beta chain was observed in a study of blood T cell repertoires in COVID-19. Background on the study: Acute and convalescent COVID-19 samples came from the United States, Italy and Spain. PBMCs, B-cell-depleted T cells, or T cells were the source of the cDNA or gDNA that made up the material.

This clone appeared once. The authors' processing: The assay estimated nucleated cells by amplifying reference gene primers. The table came from immunoSEQ multiplex PCR; TCRdb's copy has only in-frame clones and leaves some out. V and J calls plus clone size are reproduced from that table; the DNA served to infer D and trimming. Of around 150,000 clones listed, less than 85% were seen once; the top ten hold 7%. Seattle's enrolled individuals joined amid active infection and were then monitored longitudinally. This CDR3 contains 14 residues. Per the germline V gene, CDR1 is ENHRY and CDR2 is SYGVKD. V was cut by 10 bases and J by 7 bases, with 19 bases left in between.

The sequencing input was peripheral blood. This sequence joins TRBV10-3 and TRBJ2-2; D is possibly TRBD2 (5 bases). The source of this sequence is a woman in her 40s with COVID-19, enrolled during active disease. The CDR3 protein is CATIGEGSGGELFF. The CDR3 DNA sequence: TGTGCCACTATCGGTGAGGGATCGGGCGGGGAGCTGTTTTTT.